Listed below are T cell receptor beta chains from one sample, sequenced in a study of cytomegalovirus exposure and HLA in healthy donors. The protocol was immunoSEQ multiplex PCR, while the TCRdb copy is restricted to in-frame clones and leaves out a portion. Seen here are tens of thousands of clones, about 89% observed once, and the top ten hold around 1.5%. The source material was PBMCs. These receptors all stem from a woman between 18 and 29 years old in good health and CMV-seronegative. The CDR3 runs from the conserved cysteine through the conserved F or W. The D gene is left open where the match is weak. Some rows mark clone size as missing; the rest say once, few, many or name a class of expanded clone.

d_call	clone_size	v_call	j_call	cdr3_nt	cdr3_aa
TRBD1	.	TRBV29-1	TRBJ2-7	TGCAGCGTCTCGGACAGGGGGCTGTACGAGCAGTACTTC	CSVSDRGLYEQYF
TRBD2	.	TRBV5-1	TRBJ2-5	TGCGCCAGCAGCTTGGAACTAGCGGGAGTGGGGCAAGAGACCCAGTACTTC	CASSLELAGVGQETQYF
.	.	TRBV4-1	TRBJ1-1	TGCGCCAGCAGCCAATCCGTGGGGGGATCAAACACTGAAGCTTTCTTT	CASSQSVGGSNTEAFF
.	.	TRBV7-9	TRBJ2-3	TGTGCCAGCAGTTATACAGATACGCAGTATTTT	CASSYTDTQYF
TRBD1	.	TRBV7-9	TRBJ1-1	TGTGCCAGCAGCTCGACAGGGCAGAACACTGAAGCTTTCTTT	CASSSTGQNTEAFF
.	.	TRBV4-1	TRBJ1-2	TGCGCCAGCAGCCAAGATCCATCGACAAACTATGGCTACACCTTC	CASSQDPSTNYGYTF
.	.	TRBV4-2	TRBJ2-3	TGTGCCAGCAGCCTTAATGTAGATACGCAGTATTTT	CASSLNVDTQYF
TRBD1	.	TRBV28	TRBJ1-1	TGTGCCAGCAGTCCCGCCCCCCACAGGGGGCGCATGAACACTGAAGCTTTCTTT	CASSPAPHRGRMNTEAFF
TRBD2	.	TRBV5-4	TRBJ2-3	TGTGCCAGCAGCTTGTCTAGCGGGGGGGGAGATACGCAGTATTTT	CASSLSSGGGDTQYF
TRBD1	.	TRBV19	TRBJ2-7	TGTGCCAGTAGTAGAGCGACAGGGGCATCCTACGAGCAGTACTTC	CASSRATGASYEQYF
.	.	TRBV29-1	TRBJ2-7	TGCAGCGGGAGGAGCTCCTACGAGCAGTACTTC	CSGRSSYEQYF
.	.	TRBV4-2	TRBJ1-2	TGTGCCAGCAGCTCTCCGAGACAGCTCTATGGCTACACCTTC	CASSSPRQLYGYTF
.	.	TRBV15	TRBJ2-7	TGTGCCACCAGCAGAGTAGGAGCCTACGAGCAGTACTTC	CATSRVGAYEQYF
.	.	TRBV30	TRBJ1-1	TGTGCCTGGAGTTTCGGCACGGGTACTGAAGCTTTCTTT	CAWSFGTGTEAFF
.	.	TRBV7-2	TRBJ2-1	TGTGCCAGCAGACCTACAGGAAATGAGCAGTTCTTC	CASRPTGNEQFF
.	.	TRBV27	TRBJ1-4	TGTGCCAGCAGCCCGTGGGCGGGGACTAATGAAAAACTGTTTTTT	CASSPWAGTNEKLFF
.	.	TRBV5-1	TRBJ2-1	TGCGCCAGCAGTATGACGGGAGACAATGAGCAGTTCTTC	CASSMTGDNEQFF
TRBD2	.	TRBV14	TRBJ2-1	TGTGCCAGCAGTCGGACTAGCGGGACAAGGGGTGAGCAGTTCTTC	CASSRTSGTRGEQFF
.	few	TRBV15	TRBJ1-6	TGTGCCACCAGCAGAGAACAGGTGCTTGGGGATTCACCCCTCCACTTT	CATSREQVLGDSPLHF
.	.	TRBV30	TRBJ2-7	TGTGCCTGGACCACAGGGCGGGCGCAGTACTTC	CAWTTGRAQYF
.	.	TRBV19	TRBJ1-2	TGTGCCAGTAGTCTTGGGGCCGGGAACTATGGCTACACCTTC	CASSLGAGNYGYTF
.	.	TRBV28	TRBJ1-1	TGTGCCAGCACGGGATTCAATGAAGCTTTCTTT	CASTGFNEAFF
TRBD1	once	TRBV28	TRBJ2-7	TGTGCCAGCAGTTCAATAGGGGGCCTTTCCTACGAGCAGTACTTC	CASSSIGGLSYEQYF
TRBD2	.	TRBV7-2	TRBJ2-7	TGTGCCAGCAGCTTAAACGGTCTAGCGGTGAACGAGCAGTACTTC	CASSLNGLAVNEQYF
.	.	TRBV7-9	TRBJ2-1	TGTGCCAGCTCCCAAGGGGGGGCACCCAACAATGAGCAGTTCTTC	CASSQGGAPNNEQFF
TRBD1	once	TRBV5-1	TRBJ2-3	TGCGCCAGCAGCTTGACAGGGGATAGCACAGATACGCAGTATTTT	CASSLTGDSTDTQYF
.	.	TRBV7-6	TRBJ1-3	TGTGCCAGCAGCTTAGTGGAGCACACCATATATTTT	CASSLVEHTIYF
TRBD2	few	TRBV6-4	TRBJ2-3	TGTGCCAGCAGTGAGCTCGCGGGGGGGTCAGATACGCAGTATTTT	CASSELAGGSDTQYF
.	.	TRBV18	TRBJ1-1	TGTGCCAGCTCACAATCGACAGGTCTGGGTGAAGCTTTCTTT	CASSQSTGLGEAFF
.	.	TRBV2	TRBJ1-3	TGTGCCAGCAGTCCTTCCTTTCGAGACTCCGGCTCTGGAAACACCATATATTTT	CASSPSFRDSGSGNTIYF
.	.	TRBV10-3	TRBJ1-1	TGTGCCATCAGTGATTCCGGGAACACTGAAGCTTTCTTT	CAISDSGNTEAFF
.	once	TRBV27	TRBJ2-3	TGTGCCAGCAGCGGGACTGTTACGGATACGCAGTATTTT	CASSGTVTDTQYF
TRBD1	.	TRBV4-3	TRBJ1-2	TGCGCCAGCAGCCGAACAGGGGACTATGGCTACACCTTC	CASSRTGDYGYTF
TRBD1	.	TRBV7-9	TRBJ1-2	TGTGCCAGCAGCTTTATACCGGGACAGGGAACCTATGGCTACACCTTC	CASSFIPGQGTYGYTF
.	.	TRBV7-3	TRBJ1-1	TGTGCCAGCAGCTTAAGTCTCCGGTCGAGGGCTTTCTTT	CASSLSLRSRAFF
.	.	TRBV29-1	TRBJ2-3	TGCAGCGCCGCCCGACTAGCAGATACGCAGTATTTT	CSAARLADTQYF
.	few	TRBV4-1	TRBJ2-5	TGCGCCAGCAGCCAAGATCTTGGGGCTATGGAGACCCAGTACTTC	CASSQDLGAMETQYF
TRBD1	.	TRBV28	TRBJ1-5	TGTGCCAGCAGTTTCAGCAGGGGGGCGATTCGCAATCAGCCCCAGCATTTT	CASSFSRGAIRNQPQHF
TRBD1	.	TRBV4-1	TRBJ2-4	TGCGCCAGCAGCCAAAGGGACAGGGGTTTTGACATTCAGTACTTC	CASSQRDRGFDIQYF
TRBD2	.	TRBV9	TRBJ2-5	TGTGCCAGCAGCGTAGGACTAGCGGGAGGTATCCAAGAGACCCAGTACTTC	CASSVGLAGGIQETQYF
TRBD1	.	TRBV4-2	TRBJ2-7	TGTGCCAGCAGCCCAGGGACCGGGACAGTGGACGAGCAGTACTTC	CASSPGTGTVDEQYF
TRBD1	.	TRBV5-6	TRBJ2-5	TGTGCCAGCAGCGCCGGGACAGGGGGAATGGAGACCCAGTACTTC	CASSAGTGGMETQYF
.	.	TRBV9	TRBJ1-6	TGTGCCAGCAGCGCTCTGGACAGCAATTCACCCCTCCACTTT	CASSALDSNSPLHF
.	.	TRBV30	TRBJ1-4	TGTGCCTGGAGGGCTTCCGAAAAACTGTTTTTT	CAWRASEKLFF
TRBD1	.	TRBV4-3	TRBJ1-2	TGCGCCAGCAGCCAGGGGACAGGGATGGACTATGGCTACACCTTC	CASSQGTGMDYGYTF
TRBD1	.	TRBV28	TRBJ2-5	TGTGCCAGCAGTTTATTCCTCAACAGGGGGCCCCTCCAAGAGACCCAGTACTTC	CASSLFLNRGPLQETQYF